A single T cell receptor beta chain is shown here with its context. This clone was seen a handful of times. This receptor's antigen is unknown. Base qualities were left out, and no much larger clone turns up one base away. The data are from a study of blood T cell repertoires in COVID-19 (dated by TCRdb to 2020 to 2022). About the study as a whole: The collaborator samples originated in the United States, Italy and Spain and spanned the acute and convalescent phases of COVID-19. The material from the prospective study consisted of cDNA or gDNA derived from T cells, B-cell-depleted T cells, or PBMCs. Deeply sampled blood TCRbeta repertoires from subjects exposed to, actively infected with, or recovered from COVID-19 were included in the dataset. The repertoires were released in a freely available public database intended as a resource for research on the immune response to SARS-CoV-2. The samples were drawn from two sources: the first 160 participants of the ongoing ImmuneRACE study, and over 1,000 subjects contributed by 6 global collaborators. A de-identified subject ID, COVID-19 status, age in years and sex were almost always included in the sample metadata. Where HLA class I and class II types were available, the types were taken from metadata supplied by the sample provider, not from assay-based typing.

Findings and caveats that apply to the study as a whole: The quantity of clinical and demographic metadata differed by source and by participant and was supplied without curation.

TCRbeta CDR3 regions were amplified from genomic DNA using the immunoSEQ Assay, a bias-controlled multiplex PCR. On the authors' methods: The number of nucleated cells in each sample was estimated from the amplification of reference gene primers within the assay. To quantify the absolute abundance of each unique TCRbeta CDR3 rearrangement, sequence reads were collapsed and filtered. For each sample, productive Simpson clonality was calculated as the square root of Simpson's diversity index across productive rearrangements. In its TCRdb copy, this immuneACCESS table keeps in-frame sequences only and misses some clones. Where compared with another copy, unresolved V genes explain less than half of these, and the others have no known cause. That table supplies the V and J calls and clone size; D and trimming were determined from the DNA. The sample profile shows 350,000 or so clones; roughly nine tenths of them were found once. In total, the top ten clones hold around 20% of the sample.

V is trimmed back by 0 bases and J by 5 bases, and the junction contains 10 bases that no gene match accounts for. CDR1 and CDR2, per the germline V gene, are SGHDN and FVKESK. The CDR3 numbers 18 residues from cysteine through phenylalanine. Here the CDR3 DNA is all that survives: 54 bases in frame from base 1. Participants in the prospective study were enrolled through a virtual design, were aged roughly 18 to 100 years, and lived in approximately 24 United States geographic areas. To assign participants to cohorts, the prospective study relied on clinical history that participants themselves reported in a screening survey and a study questionnaire. ImmuneRACE Cohort 3 recovered participants were defined by two consecutive negative NP/OP PCR tests, healthcare professional clearance, or symptom resolution. In the prospective study, mobile phlebotomists collected whole blood, serum and a nasopharyngeal or oropharyngeal swab from each participant. Participants in the prospective study had the option to provide additional blood draws and questionnaires over an approximately two-month period. Before DNA extraction, blood samples from the prospective study were shipped at room temperature or frozen.

The sequenced material came from PBMCs or T cells enriched from blood (not recorded which). The receptor was isolated from a woman aged 25 to 39 who had recovered from COVID-19. The chain is made from TRBV14 and TRBJ1-3; 10 of the junction bases match TRBD1. The base sequence is TGTGCCAGCAGCCAAGATGTGACCAGGACAGGGGGAAGAAACACCATATATTTT. Its translation is CASSQDVTRTGGRNTIYF.